This is a list of T cell receptor beta chains from one sample in a study of T cell responses to AZD1222 COVID-19 vaccine. Profiling relied on immunoSEQ multiplex PCR, and the TCRdb table lists in-frame clones only, not all of them. The repertoire has roughly 150,000 clones, roughly 90% of them found once; the top ten carry roughly 1.7%. Sequencing was performed on peripheral blood, taken 28 days after the second AZD1222 dose. The receptors come from an adult who received the AZD1222 COVID-19 vaccine. The conserved cysteine and the conserved F or W are not part of the CDR3 here.

v_call: TRBV7-2
cdr3_length: 13
j_call: TRBJ2-4
cdr3_aa: ASSLVRTAKNIQY

v_call: TRBV5-1
cdr3_length: 13
j_call: TRBJ2-7
cdr3_aa: ASSLGTGTITEQY

v_call: TRBV5-1
cdr3_length: 15
j_call: TRBJ2-1
cdr3_aa: ASSFLPSGSRGNEQF

v_call: TRBV19
cdr3_length: 13
j_call: TRBJ1-6
cdr3_aa: ASSITGIDNSPLH

v_call: TRBV19
cdr3_length: 14
j_call: TRBJ1-4
cdr3_aa: ASARPGGRGSEKLF

v_call: TRBV9
cdr3_length: 12
j_call: TRBJ1-4
cdr3_aa: ASSVGQGDEKLF

v_call: TRBV5-1
cdr3_length: 15
j_call: TRBJ2-3
cdr3_aa: ASSFTSGGAGADTQY

v_call: TRBV11-2
cdr3_length: 14
j_call: TRBJ1-3
cdr3_aa: ASSLAIRSSGNTIY

v_call: TRBV6-6
cdr3_length: 13
j_call: TRBJ1-5
cdr3_aa: ASSTLVGARQPQH

v_call: TRBV11-2
cdr3_length: 17
j_call: TRBJ2-6
cdr3_aa: ASSPGPFRTESGANVLT

v_call: TRBV7-2
cdr3_length: 14
j_call: TRBJ2-1
cdr3_aa: ASSSGSHGSYNEQF

v_call: TRBV9
cdr3_length: 14
j_call: TRBJ2-1
cdr3_aa: ASSHRSGSSYNEQF

v_call: TRBV7-2
cdr3_length: 12
j_call: TRBJ2-2
cdr3_aa: ATRGGTIAGELF